This T cell receptor beta chain was sequenced for a study of blood T cell repertoires in COVID-19. Across the whole study: Samples of COVID-19 (acute and convalescent) were obtained from the United States, Italy and Spain.

V gave up 5 bases and J gave up 2 bases; unmatched junction bases: 9. The CDR3 loop spans 16 amino acids. Per the germline V gene, CDR1 is SEHNR and CDR2 is FQNEAQ (reference sequence). Original handling: How many nucleated cells were present was estimated from reference gene primer amplification. Some clones are missing from TCRdb's copy, which holds only in-frame ones; the method was immunoSEQ multiplex PCR. That table gives V, J and clone size, and the DNA gave D and trimming. The sample contains about 160,000 clones, roughly nine tenths of which appear only once. The clonotype comes from a man in his 60s with acute or convalescent COVID-19. The J gene is TRBJ1-5, the V gene TRBV7-9; 7 nucleotides align to TRBD1. Material: peripheral blood. CDR3 DNA: TGTGCCAGCAGCGCCCCGCAGGGGGTGGGCAATCAGCCCCAGCATTTT. Protein product: CASSAPQGVGNQPQHF.